The clone carrying this T cell receptor (beta chain) was counted between two and nine times. The antigen remains unidentified. This entry belongs to a study of beta chain features in type 1 diabetes. Findings and limits, study-wide: All four CD4+ subsets from Type 1 diabetes patients carried moderately but significantly shorter TCRB CDR3s. Although PCR might favor shorter templates, it would do so equally in patients and controls.

All of the isolated RNA was reverse transcribed, so expressed TCRB transcripts were sequenced. Data came from immunoSEQ multiplex PCR; TCRdb stores just in-frame clones and leaves some out. The sample has about 160,000 clones; less than 10% are singletons. Averaging roughly 120 mL, one heparinised blood draw came from each individual donor. V lost 3 bases, J lost 2 bases, and 16 bases lay in between. The CDR3 is 16 amino acids. Germline V gives CDR1 MDHEN, CDR2 SYDVKM. Material: central memory CD4+ T cells from blood. V gene TRBV28 combines with J gene TRBJ2-5, with a tentative D call TRBD1 (5 bases). This TCR was sampled from a man between 18 and 29 years old with type 1 diabetes. This CDR3 is CASSFKGVTRQETQYF. For the CDR3, the DNA is TGTGCCAGCAGTTTTAAAGGGGTAACGAGACAAGAGACCCAGTACTTC.